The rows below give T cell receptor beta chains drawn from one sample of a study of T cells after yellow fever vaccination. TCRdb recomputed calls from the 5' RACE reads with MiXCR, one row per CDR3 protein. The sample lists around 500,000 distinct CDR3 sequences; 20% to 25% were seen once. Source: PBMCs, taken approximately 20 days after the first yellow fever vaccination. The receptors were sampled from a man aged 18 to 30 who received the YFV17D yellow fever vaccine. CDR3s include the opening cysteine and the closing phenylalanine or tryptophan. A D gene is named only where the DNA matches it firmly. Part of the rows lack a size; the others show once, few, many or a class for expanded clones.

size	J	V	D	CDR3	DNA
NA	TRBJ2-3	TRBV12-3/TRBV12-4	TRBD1	CASSLTGYTDTQYF	TGTGCCAGCAGTTTGACAGGGTACACAGATACGCAGTATTTT
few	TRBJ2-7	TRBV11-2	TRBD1	CASSLEEGWRGRTGNSYEQYF	TGTGCCAGCAGCTTAGAGGAGGGATGGAGGGGAAGGACAGGGAACTCCTACGAGCAGTACTTC
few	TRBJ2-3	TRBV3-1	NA	CASSQDIATSDTQYF	TGTGCCAGCAGCCAAGACATCGCCACGTCAGATACGCAGTATTTT
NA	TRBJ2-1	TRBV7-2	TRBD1	CATQTGALNEQFF	TGTGCCACCCAGACAGGGGCCTTAAATGAGCAGTTCTTC
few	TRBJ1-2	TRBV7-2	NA	CASSKRQDGYTF	TGTGCCAGCAGCAAACGCCAGGATGGCTACACCTTC
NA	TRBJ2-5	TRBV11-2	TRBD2	CASSLVPGTSGYKETQYF	TGTGCCAGCAGCTTAGTCCCCGGGACTAGCGGGTACAAAGAGACCCAGTACTTC
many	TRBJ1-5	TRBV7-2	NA	CASSSPNSLLPQHF	TGTGCCAGCAGCTCCCCAAACAGCTTACTGCCCCAGCATTTT
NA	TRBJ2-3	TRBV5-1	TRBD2	CASSPGALAGAWDTQYF	TGCGCCAGCAGCCCTGGGGCCCTAGCGGGGGCCTGGGATACGCAGTATTTT
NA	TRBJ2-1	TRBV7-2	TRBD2	CASSEGLAGSNEQFF	TGTGCCAGCAGCGAGGGACTAGCGGGGAGTAATGAGCAGTTCTTC
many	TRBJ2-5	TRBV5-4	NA	CASSLVGAGETQYF	TGTGCCAGCAGCTTGGTTGGGGCCGGGGAGACCCAGTACTTC
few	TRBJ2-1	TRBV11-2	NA	CASSLGLQNEQFF	TGTGCCAGCAGTCTCGGACTTCAAAATGAGCAGTTCTTC
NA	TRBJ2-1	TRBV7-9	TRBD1	CARSWGDRGSYNEQFF	TGTGCCAGAAGCTGGGGGGACAGGGGATCCTACAATGAGCAGTTCTTC
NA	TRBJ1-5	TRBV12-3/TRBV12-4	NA	CASSPGRQTSPHQPQHF	TGTGCCAGCAGCCCAGGCCGACAGACCAGTCCCCATCAGCCCCAGCATTTT
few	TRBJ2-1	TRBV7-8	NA	CASSTHPYNEQFF	TGTGCCAGCAGCACGCACCCTTACAATGAGCAGTTCTTC
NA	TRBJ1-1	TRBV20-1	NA	CSATRGNTEAFF	TGCAGTGCTACCAGAGGAAACACTGAAGCTTTCTTT
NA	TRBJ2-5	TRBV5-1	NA	CASSLAQTKETQYF	TGCGCCAGCAGCTTGGCCCAGACAAAAGAGACCCAGTACTTC
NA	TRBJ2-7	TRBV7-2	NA	CASSLDGISYEQYF	TGTGCCAGCAGCTTGGACGGGATCTCCTACGAGCAGTACTTC
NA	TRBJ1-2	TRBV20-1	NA	CSARPRNYGYTF	TGCAGTGCACGGCCTCGGAACTATGGCTACACCTTC
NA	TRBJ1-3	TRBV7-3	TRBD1	CASSRQGQGGGNTIYF	TGTGCCAGCAGCCGACAGGGGCAAGGCGGTGGAAACACCATATATTTT
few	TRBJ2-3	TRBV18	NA	CASSPLVSTDTQYF	TGTGCCAGCTCACCCCTCGTCAGCACAGATACGCAGTATTTT
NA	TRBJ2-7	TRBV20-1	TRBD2	CSATSGGVPYEQYF	TGCAGTGCCACTAGCGGGGGGGTCCCCTACGAGCAGTACTTC
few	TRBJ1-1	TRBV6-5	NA	CASSYSTARAEAFF	TGTGCCAGCAGTTACTCGACTGCCCGGGCTGAAGCTTTCTTT
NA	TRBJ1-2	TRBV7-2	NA	CASSLSQGRGLDGYTF	TGTGCCAGCAGCTTATCCCAGGGACGGGGGCTAGATGGCTACACCTTC
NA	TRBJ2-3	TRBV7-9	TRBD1	CASSSQQGYGDTQYF	TGTGCCAGCAGCTCCCAACAGGGGTATGGAGATACGCAGTATTTT
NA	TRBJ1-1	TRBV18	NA	CASSPLGGNVNTEAFF	TGTGCCAGCTCACCCCTGGGGGGGAACGTGAACACTGAAGCTTTCTTT
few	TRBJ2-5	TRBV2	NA	CASGGWLETQYF	TGTGCCAGCGGGGGATGGCTGGAGACCCAGTACTTC
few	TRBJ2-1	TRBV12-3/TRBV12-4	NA	CASSRKEQFF	TGTGCCAGCAGTCGAAAGGAGCAGTTCTTC
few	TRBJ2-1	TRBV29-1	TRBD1	CSAAGGYYNEQFF	TGCAGCGCCGCAGGGGGATACTACAATGAGCAGTTCTTC
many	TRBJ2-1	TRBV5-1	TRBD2	CASSLAGSSYNEQFF	TGTGCCAGCAGCCTAGCGGGGAGCTCCTACAATGAGCAGTTCTTC
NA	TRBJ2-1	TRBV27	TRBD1	CASSLDSGGAHNEQFF	TGTGCCAGCAGTTTAGATTCAGGGGGCGCCCACAATGAGCAGTTCTTC